The 12 T cell receptor beta chains below come from one sample, sequenced in a study of blood T cell repertoires in COVID-19. Using immunoSEQ multiplex PCR, the repertoire was profiled, and TCRdb retains in-frame clones only, with some absent. The table records around 60,000 clones, over 60% of them present only once. What was sequenced was peripheral blood. The receptors here all came from a man aged 30 to 45 with COVID-19, enrolled during active disease.

This rearrangement joins TRBV3-1 (or the pseudogene TRBV3-2) to TRBJ2-1, with a weak D call TRBD1 (6 bases). The V end lost 0 bases, the J end lost 2 bases, and 8 bases lay between the germline ends. CDR3 length: 15 amino acids. In germline, CDR1 is LGHDT, CDR2 YNNKEL (reference sequence). CDR3 coding DNA: TGTGCCAGCAGCCAAGACAGGGGAACCTACAATGAGCAGTTCTTC. Translating it yields CASSQDRGTYNEQFF.

The CDR3 nucleotides are TGTGCCAGCAGCTTGGGACAGGGCCAAGGTCAGCCCCAGCATTTT. It yields the protein CASSLGQGQGQPQHF. This chain uses TRBV5-6 with TRBJ1-5, with TRBD1 identical over 7 bases. The CDR3 has 15 amino acids. CDR1 is SGHDT and CDR2 is YYEEEE in the germline V gene. The junction had 6 bases not matched to a gene; V was cut back by 0 bases and J by 6 bases.

This clone was detected only a few times. The V call is TRBV19, the J call TRBJ1-1; D may be TRBD1 (6 bases). Germline V gene data show CDR1 as LNHDA and CDR2 as SQIVND (reference sequence). V lost 8 bases and J lost 9, with 22 bases in between. This CDR3 is 14 amino acids long. This CDR3 is CASGGSGHNLKAFF. The CDR3 DNA follows: TGTGCCAGTGGAGGATCGGGACACAACCTTAAAGCTTTCTTT.

In nucleotides, the CDR3 is TGTGCCAGCAGCCAAGATTTTGCGGGAGAGGTGGATACGCAGTATTTT. This sequence encodes CASSQDFAGEVDTQYF. The chain is built from TRBV4-2 and TRBJ2-3, with 7 bases fitting TRBD2. The CDR3 totals 16 residues. The germline CDR1 and CDR2 sequences are LGHNA and YNFKEQ. The V segment lost 0 bases and the J segment 6 bases; nucleotides outside the gene matches: 9.

The rearrangement uses TRBV27 and TRBJ2-1; no definite D call. This CDR3 is built from 14 residues. Between the trimmed V and J ends, which lost 6 bases and 2 bases, there was a span of 11 bases. Looked up from germline, CDR1 is MNHEY and CDR2 is SMNVEV (reference sequence). The DNA of the CDR3 is TGTGCCAGCAGCCCCGGGTTACCCTACAATGAGCAGTTCTTC. The encoded protein is CASSPGLPYNEQFF.

The chain couples TRBV5-1 to TRBJ1-1; 7 bases match TRBD1. There are 14 residues in the CDR3. The ends lost 0 bases at V and 4 bases at J; junction bases unmatched: 3. The germline CDR1 and CDR2 sequences are SGHRS and YFSETQ. CDR3 protein: CASSLGTGVTEAFF. DNA for the CDR3: TGCGCCAGCAGCTTGGGTACAGGGGTCACTGAAGCTTTCTTT. The full variable domain, rest sourced from reference TRBV5-1 and TRBJ1-1, is KAGVTQTPRYLIKTRGQQVTLSCSPISGHRSVSWYQQTPGQGLQFLFEYFSETQRNKGNFPGRFSGRQFSNSRSEMNVSTLELGDSALYLCASSLGTGVTEAFFGQGTRLTVV.

J is TRBJ1-4 and V is TRBV28; TRBD1 agrees at 8 bases. The V segment lost 5 bases and the J segment 6 bases; nucleotides outside the gene matches: 8. The CDR3 spans 15 residues. Germline lookup yields CDR1 MDHEN and CDR2 SYDVKM. CDR3 sequence (DNA): TGTGCCAGCAGTCCTCCCGGACAGGGCGATGAAAAACTGTTTTTT. Protein product: CASSPPGQGDEKLFF. The variable domain in full, completed from reference TRBV28 and TRBJ1-4, reads DVKVTQSSRYLVKRTGEKVFLECVQDMDHENMFWYRQDPGLGLRLIYFSYDVKMKEKGDIPEGYSVSREKKERFSLILESASTNQTSMYLCASSPPGQGDEKLFFGSGTQLSVL.

There are a few counts of this clone. V and J are TRBV9 and TRBJ2-1; the D is unclear. The CDR3 covers 16 residues. Germline CDR1 and CDR2: SGDLS and YYNGEE. V was shortened by 4 bases and J by 0 bases, with 14 bases between the two germline ends. The CDR3 is CASSLRLRSSYNEQFF. In nucleotides, the CDR3 is TGTGCCAGCAGCTTGAGACTGCGAAGCTCCTACAATGAGCAGTTCTTC.

This chain uses TRBV30 with TRBJ1-5, with D uncertain. V was clipped by 2 bases and J by 5 bases, with 10 bases between them. Per germline, CDR1 GTSNPN and CDR2 SVGIG (reference sequence). The CDR3 has 13 amino acids. The CDR3 coding sequence is TGTGCCTGGAGTACGTCAGAAGATCAGCCCCAGCATTTT. Protein product: CAWSTSEDQPQHF.

V and J are TRBV5-6 and TRBJ1-4, with D maybe TRBD1 (6 bases). Per germline, CDR1 SGHDT and CDR2 YYEEEE. V was pared by 4 bases and J by 8 bases, with 21 bases between. The CDR3 has 16 residues. CDR3 protein: CASSTLIGTTGEKLFF. Written as DNA, the CDR3 is TGTGCCAGCAGCACCCTCATCGGGACAACTGGAGAAAAACTGTTTTTT.

There are a few counts of this clone. The J gene is TRBJ2-5, the V gene TRBV2; maybe TRBD2 (5 bases). CDR1 and CDR2 from the germline V gene are SNHLY and FYNNEI. Between the trimmed V and J ends, which lost 6 bases and 5 bases, there was a span of 10 bases. CDR3 size: 12 residues. The DNA for the CDR3 is TGTGCCAGCAGCCGGAGGTGGGAGACCCAGTACTTC. This sequence encodes CASSRRWETQYF.

This clone was observed once. V and J are TRBV30 and TRBJ2-7, with a tentative D call TRBD1 (6 bases). The CDR3 consists of 13 residues. Germline-derived CDR1 and CDR2 are GTSNPN and SVGIG (reference sequence). The germline V and J ends were trimmed by 7 bases and 3 bases, with 16 bases remaining between them. DNA for the CDR3: TGTGCCTCTGGGGACAAGAAAAGCTACGAGCAGTACTTC. It specifies CASGDKKSYEQYF.